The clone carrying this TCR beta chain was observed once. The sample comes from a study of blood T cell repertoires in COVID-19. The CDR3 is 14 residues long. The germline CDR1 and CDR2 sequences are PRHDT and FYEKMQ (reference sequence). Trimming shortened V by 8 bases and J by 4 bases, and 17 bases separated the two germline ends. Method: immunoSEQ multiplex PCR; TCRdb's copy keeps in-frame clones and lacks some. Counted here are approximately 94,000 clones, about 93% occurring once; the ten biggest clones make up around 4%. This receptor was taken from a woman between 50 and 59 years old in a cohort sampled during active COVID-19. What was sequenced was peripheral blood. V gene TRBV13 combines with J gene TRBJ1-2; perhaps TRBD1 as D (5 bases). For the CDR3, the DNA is TGTGCCAGCCGTCGAGCACAGGCTTCCTATGGCTACACCTTC. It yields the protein CASRRAQASYGYTF.